These 32 T cell receptor beta chains originate from one sample sequenced in a study of blood T cell repertoires in COVID-19. Sequenced by immunoSEQ multiplex PCR; TCRdb stores in-frame clones only, minus some. The data show fewer than 45,000 clones, roughly four fifths seen once. The sample consisted of peripheral blood. The receptors were gathered from a human donor in a cohort sampled during active COVID-19.

This chain joins TRBV9 and TRBJ2-7, with 9 bases fitting TRBD2. Germline trimming cut 0 bases from V and 0 bases from J; bases unmatched to any gene: 4. CDR3 length: 16 amino acids. Germline V gives CDR1 SGDLS, CDR2 YYNGEE. The CDR3 nucleotides are TGTGCCAGCAGCGTAGGACTAGCGGAGAGCTCCTACGAGCAGTACTTC. Translating it yields CASSVGLAESSYEQYF.

This sequence joins TRBV2 and TRBJ1-5; 10 positions agree with TRBD1. Germline values: CDR1 SNHLY, CDR2 FYNNEI. The CDR3 contains 15 residues. Trimming at V came to 6 bases and at J to 5 bases, leaving 7 bases not matched to a gene. The CDR3 spells CASSAGQGSYQPQHF. For the CDR3, the DNA is TGTGCCAGCAGCGCGGGACAGGGGTCTTATCAGCCCCAGCATTTT. Complete variable domain (other parts from reference TRBV2 and TRBJ1-5): EPEVTQTPSHQVTQMGQEVILRCVPISNHLYFYWYRQILGQKVEFLVSFYNNEISEKSEIFDDQFSVERPDGSNFTLKIRSTKLEDSAMYFCASSAGQGSYQPQHFGDGTRLSIL.

The genes are TRBV2 and TRBJ2-3, with 9 nucleotides matching TRBD2. The CDR3 extends over 17 amino acids. CDR1 is SNHLY, CDR2 FYNNEI, per germline. V trimming: 8 bases; J trimming: 1 base; junction bases outside the gene matches: 13. The CDR3 reads CASRKEVAGGGTDTQYF. In nucleotides, the CDR3 is TGTGCCAGCCGGAAGGAGGTGGCGGGAGGGGGCACAGATACGCAGTATTTT.

The rearrangement joins TRBV27 to TRBJ2-1; TRBD2 matches 16 bases. From germline, CDR1 is MNHEY and CDR2 SMNVEV (reference sequence). This CDR3 region has 14 residues. V gave up 7 bases and J gave up 12 bases; unmatched junction bases: 6. CDR3 bases: TGTGCCAGCACCGGGACTAGCGGGAGGGGCCGGCAGTTCTTC. Its protein product is CASTGTSGRGRQFF.

This chain links TRBV27 with TRBJ2-3, with 12 bases that match TRBD2. V was clipped by 10 bases and J by 0 bases; unmatched bases: 5. CDR1 is MNHEY and CDR2 is SMNVEV in the germline V gene (reference sequence). The CDR3 runs to 15 residues. CDR3 coding DNA: TGTGCCACCCGAGGACTAGCGGGGAGCACAGATACGCAGTATTTT. Translated, it gives CATRGLAGSTDTQYF.

CDR3 amino acids: CASSLGLDGEQYF. CDR3 coding DNA: TGTGCCAGCTCACTCGGACTAGACGGCGAGCAGTACTTC. J is TRBJ2-7 and V is TRBV18; 7 nucleotides align to TRBD2. The CDR3 covers 13 residues. The trim removed 4 bases at V and 6 bases at J, leaving 6 bases unmatched. Germline loops: CDR1 KGHSH, CDR2 LQKENI.

J is TRBJ2-7 and V is TRBV5-1, with D possibly matching TRBD1 (5 bases). The CDR3 sequence is 13 residues long. V lost 0 bases and J 3 bases, leaving 7 bases between the germline ends. Germline CDR1 reads SGHRS; CDR2 reads YFSETQ. The CDR3 here is CASSLAGRYEQYF. CDR3 DNA sequence: TGCGCCAGCAGCTTGGCAGGGCGCTACGAGCAGTACTTC.

The chain carries TRBV3-1 (or the pseudogene TRBV3-2) and TRBJ2-1; maybe TRBD2 (5 bases). V was pared by 0 bases and J by 7 bases, with 7 bases between. There are 13 residues in the CDR3. CDR1 and CDR2 (germline): LGHDT, YNNKEL (reference sequence). The CDR3 coding sequence is TGTGCCAGCAGCCAAGATAGAGGGAATGAGCAGTTCTTC. Its translation is CASSQDRGNEQFF.

The rearrangement joins TRBV28 to TRBJ2-7; TRBD1 aligns across 8 bases. The CDR3 has 12 amino acids. V was pared by 6 bases and J by 7 bases, with 5 bases of the junction left unmatched. Per the germline V gene, CDR1 is MDHEN and CDR2 is SYDVKM. CDR3 sequence: CASSDRDREQYF. In DNA, the CDR3 is TGTGCCAGCAGCGACCGGGACAGGGAGCAGTACTTC.

The chain is built from TRBV18 and TRBJ2-7; 7 nucleotides line up with TRBD1. V lost 5 bases, J lost 3 bases, and 7 bases stayed unmatched. Germline CDR1 is KGHSH and CDR2 is LQKENI. The CDR3 extends over 14 amino acids. The CDR3 coding sequence is TGTGCCAGCTCAAGCCGCACAGGGGACTACGAGCAGTACTTC. This translates into CASSSRTGDYEQYF.

The chain recombines TRBV4-1 with TRBJ2-6, with TRBD2 identical over 11 bases. V gave up 4 bases and J gave up 2 bases; unmatched junction bases: 16. The CDR3 consists of 21 residues. Germline values: CDR1 MGHRA, CDR2 YSYEKL. The CDR3 DNA sequence: TGCGCCAGCAGCCTTCAACGAGGAACTAGCGGGAGACCCCCTGGGGCCAACGTCCTGACTTTC. It translates to CASSLQRGTSGRPPGANVLTF.

The rearrangement uses TRBV27 and TRBJ2-1; 10 bases align to TRBD2. V gave up 3 bases and J gave up 4 bases; unmatched junction bases: 6. Germline V gene data show CDR1 as MNHEY and CDR2 as SMNVEV (reference sequence). This CDR3 spans 16 amino acids. CDR3 DNA: TGTGCCAGCAGTTTCGCTAGCGGGGGCCCTTACAATGAGCAGTTCTTC. Its protein is CASSFASGGPYNEQFF.

Written as DNA, the CDR3 is TGTGCCAGTAGTAGCCTCTTAGGGGTCGGTAATGAAAAACTGTTTTTT. Protein: CASSSLLGVGNEKLFF. This rearrangement joins TRBV19 to TRBJ1-4; weak D call: TRBD1 (5 bases). Germline CDR1 reads LNHDA; CDR2 reads SQIVND (reference sequence). Trimming took off 4 bases at V and 4 bases at J, with 16 bases between the two ends. The CDR3 length is 16 residues. Together with reference TRBV19 and TRBJ1-4, the CDR3 gives the full variable domain: DGGITQSPKYLFRKEGQNVTLSCEQNLNHDAMYWYRQDPGQGLRLIYYSQIVNDFQKGDIAEGYSVSREKKESFPLTVTSAQKNPTAFYLCASSSLLGVGNEKLFFGSGTQLSVL.

This clone was detected a few times. This rearrangement joins TRBV24-1 to TRBJ2-2; perhaps TRBD1 as D (6 bases). Germline CDR1 and CDR2: KGHDR and SFDVKD. Trimming pared 2 bases from V and 6 bases from J, leaving 9 bases between. CDR3 length: 14 residues. The CDR3: CATSDSGVPGELFF. The CDR3 DNA is TGTGCCACCAGTGATTCAGGGGTTCCCGGGGAGCTGTTTTTT.

The J gene is TRBJ2-1, the V gene TRBV28; 9 nucleotides agree with TRBD2. Germline-derived CDR1 and CDR2 are MDHEN and SYDVKM. Losses at the gene ends were 3 bases for V and 7 bases for J; bases not matched to a gene: 4. The CDR3 covers 14 residues. The CDR3 bases are TGTGCCAGCAGTTTGGGGACTAGCCTTAATGAGCAGTTCTTC. Its protein is CASSLGTSLNEQFF.

The rearrangement uses TRBV6-5 and TRBJ1-2; D call uncertain. The CDR3 is 13 amino acids. Germline V gene lookup returns CDR1 MNHEY and CDR2 SVGAGI. Trimming left V 2 bases short and J 0 bases short, with 4 bases between. This chain's CDR3 is CASSYEPNYGYTF. DNA of the CDR3: TGTGCCAGCAGTTACGAGCCTAACTATGGCTACACCTTC.

The chain combines TRBV18 with TRBJ1-1; no firm D call. Germline V CDR1 and CDR2: KGHSH, LQKENI. V gave up 3 bases and J gave up 4 bases, with 12 bases separating them. The CDR3 covers 14 residues. The DNA of the CDR3 is TGTGCCAGCTCACCTGACCAGGTGGCCACTGAAGCTTTCTTT. As protein: CASSPDQVATEAFF.

V is TRBV21-1 and J is TRBJ1-2; the table's D call, TRBD1, was not checked against the DNA. TRBV21-1 is an annotated pseudogene. The CDR3 sequence is 16 residues long. CDR3 loop: CASSRRTGVKNYGYTF. The CDR3 bases are TGTGCCAGCAGCAGGCGGACAGGGGTAAAAAACTATGGCTACACCTTC.

V and J are TRBV24-1 and TRBJ1-1; 8 nucleotides line up with TRBD1. Germline CDR1 reads KGHDR; CDR2 reads SFDVKD. V was pared by 4 bases and J by 8 bases, with 8 bases of the junction left unmatched. The CDR3 totals 14 residues. The CDR3 loop reads CATSDSRDRREAFF. The CDR3 bases are TGTGCCACCAGTGACTCCCGGGACAGGAGAGAAGCTTTCTTT.

The J gene is TRBJ2-7, the V gene TRBV5-6; 7 nucleotides align to TRBD2. Germline CDR1 reads SGHDT; CDR2 reads YYEEEE. J lost 2 bases, V lost 1 base, and 3 bases had no gene match. The CDR3 runs 14 residues. The CDR3 protein is CASSLFAGAYEQYF. CDR3 bases: TGTGCCAGCAGCTTGTTCGCGGGGGCCTACGAGCAGTACTTC.

This clone was detected once. The chain combines TRBV19 with TRBJ2-7, with TRBD2 matching 12 bases. V was pared by 7 bases and J by 1 base, with 5 bases of the junction left unmatched. The CDR3 contains 15 residues. Germline CDR1 is LNHDA and CDR2 is SQIVND (reference sequence). Here the CDR3 reads CASNNLAGGSYEQYF. In DNA form, the CDR3 reads TGTGCCAGTAATAACCTAGCGGGAGGGTCCTACGAGCAGTACTTC. Variable domain in full (rest from reference TRBV19 and TRBJ2-7): DGGITQSPKYLFRKEGQNVTLSCEQNLNHDAMYWYRQDPGQGLRLIYYSQIVNDFQKGDIAEGYSVSREKKESFPLTVTSAQKNPTAFYLCASNNLAGGSYEQYFGPGTRLTVT.

The gene calls are TRBV7-3 and TRBJ2-3; perhaps TRBD2 as D (6 bases). V lost 2 bases and J 6 bases, leaving 9 bases between the germline ends. The CDR3 sequence is 13 residues long. Looked up from germline, CDR1 is SGHTA and CDR2 is FQGTGA. CDR3 sequence: CASSLGTFDTQYF. The CDR3 DNA reads as TGTGCCAGCAGCTTAGGGACTTTTGATACGCAGTATTTT.

The DNA for the CDR3 is TGTGCCAGCATCGGACAGGGGGGGAGGTACGAGCAGTACTTC. It is translated as CASIGQGGRYEQYF. The chain carries TRBV28 and TRBJ2-7, with 10 bases identical to TRBD1. Unmatched junction bases numbered 7, after V lost 7 bases and J lost 4 bases. The CDR3 extends over 14 amino acids. Germline V lookup: CDR1 MDHEN, CDR2 SYDVKM.

This chain joins TRBV5-1 and TRBJ2-1; 7 bases map to TRBD2. Unmatched junction bases numbered 5, after V lost 4 bases and J lost 7 bases. The CDR3 contains 13 residues. CDR1 and CDR2 (germline): SGHRS, YFSETQ. The CDR3 DNA reads TGCGCCAGCAGCCCCGGACTAGATAATGAGCAGTTCTTC. Its protein product is CASSPGLDNEQFF.

The chain has TRBV27 and TRBJ2-7; TRBD2 might be the D (6 bases). The CDR3 is 14 amino acids. Germline CDR1 is MNHEY and CDR2 is SMNVEV (reference sequence). V lost 6 bases to trimming and J lost 2 bases, with 14 bases between them. The CDR3 DNA is TGTGCCAGCAGAGCCCGGAGCGGGCCCTACGAGCAGTACTTC. Translating gives CASRARSGPYEQYF.

This clone was picked up a small number of times. The gene calls are TRBV11-3 and TRBJ2-7; TRBD2 aligns across 11 bases. Germline lookup yields CDR1 SGHNT and CDR2 YENEEA. With 3 bases clipped from V and 8 bases from J, the junction kept 12 bases outside the gene matches. The CDR3 loop spans 16 amino acids. The CDR3: CASSFSLSTSGIKQYF. DNA for the CDR3: TGTGCCAGCAGCTTCAGCCTCTCGACTAGCGGGATAAAGCAGTACTTC.

This chain uses TRBV20-1 with TRBJ1-5; possibly TRBD1 for D (6 bases). The CDR3 runs to 15 residues. V lost 3 bases and J lost 0, with 12 bases in between. Germline V gene data show CDR1 as DFQATT and CDR2 as SNEGSKA (reference sequence). The DNA for the CDR3 is TGCAGTGCTAGTAGCCAGGGGAATAGCAATCAGCCCCAGCATTTT. Protein sequence: CSASSQGNSNQPQHF.

The chain uses TRBV4-2 and TRBJ2-3; TRBD2 agrees at 11 bases. The germline gives CDR1 LGHNA, CDR2 YNFKEQ. Unmatched junction bases numbered 6, after V lost 1 base and J lost 0 bases. The CDR3 contains 18 residues. As DNA, the CDR3 is TGTGCCAGCAGCCAAGCCCGGACTAGCGGGCTGAGCACAGATACGCAGTATTTT. Translating it yields CASSQARTSGLSTDTQYF.

This sequence joins TRBV7-2 and TRBJ2-1; the match to TRBD2 covers 9 bases. The trim removed 5 bases at V and 15 bases at J, leaving 11 bases unmatched. The CDR3 contains 13 residues. Looked up from germline, CDR1 is SGHTA and CDR2 is FQGNSA. The CDR3 DNA follows: TGTGCCAGCAGCCCAGAGCGGGAGGTCCCCCCGTTCTTC. It yields the protein CASSPEREVPPFF.

The chain recombines TRBV14 with TRBJ2-7; D might be TRBD1 (6 bases). The germline gives CDR1 SGHDN, CDR2 FVKESK. The CDR3 spans 16 residues. V was pared by 1 base and J by 0 bases, with 13 bases between. The CDR3 region has the DNA TGTGCCAGCAGCCAAGCCTGGGCAGGGGTCTCCTACGAGCAGTACTTC. It is translated as CASSQAWAGVSYEQYF.

The gene calls are TRBV3-1 (or the pseudogene TRBV3-2) and TRBJ1-2, with TRBD1 as a possible D gene (6 bases). The CDR3 spans 15 residues. Germline CDR1 reads LGHDT; CDR2 reads YNNKEL (reference sequence). V was pared by 4 bases and J by 6 bases, with 18 bases between. CDR3 region: CASSPSGARVDGYTF. The CDR3 DNA is TGTGCCAGCAGCCCGTCAGGGGCCAGAGTGGATGGCTACACCTTC.

This rearrangement joins TRBV9 to TRBJ1-4; D gene ambiguous. This CDR3 is built from 14 residues. CDR1 is SGDLS, CDR2 YYNGEE, per germline. The V and J ends lost 4 bases and 12 bases respectively, with 19 bases between them. The CDR3 protein is CASSKDPGGGELFF. The CDR3 region has the DNA TGTGCCAGCAGCAAGGACCCAGGAGGTGGGGAACTGTTTTTT. Based on the CDR3 plus reference TRBV9 and TRBJ1-4, the full variable domain is DSGVTQTPKHLITATGQRVTLRCSPRSGDLSVYWYQQSLDQGLQFLIQYYNGEERAKGNILERFSAQQFPDLHSELNLSSLELGDSALYFCASSKDPGGGELFFGSGTQLSVL.